These 21 T cell receptor beta chains share one sample of origin, sequenced in a study of blood T cell repertoires in COVID-19. The assay was immunoSEQ multiplex PCR, and TCRdb's table has in-frame clones only and misses some. The sample holds about 200,000 clones; 80% to 90% are singletons and the top ten take 3.8%. The sample was PBMCs or T cells enriched from blood (not recorded which). The receptors derive from a woman between 40 and 50 years old with acute COVID-19.

The gene calls are TRBV5-1 and TRBJ2-7, with TRBD1 as a possible D gene (5 bases). V lost 0 bases and J lost 4, with 14 bases in between. This CDR3 has 15 amino acids. CDR1 is SGHRS, CDR2 YFSETQ, per germline. CDR3 residues: CASSLDGQGLYEQYF. CDR3 nucleotides: TGCGCCAGCAGCTTGGACGGCCAGGGATTGTACGAGCAGTACTTC.

This chain uses TRBV27 with TRBJ1-5; no definite D call. CDR1 and CDR2 from the germline V gene are MNHEY and SMNVEV (reference sequence). CDR3 length: 13 amino acids. With 3 bases removed from V and 5 bases from J, the gap between germline ends came to 8 bases. This chain's CDR3 is CASSFVGYQPQHF. In DNA, the CDR3 is TGTGCCAGCAGTTTTGTGGGCTATCAGCCCCAGCATTTT.

In its sample, this clone was seen a few times. The rearrangement joins TRBV5-1 to TRBJ2-1, with TRBD1 as a possible D gene (6 bases). In germline, CDR1 is SGHRS, CDR2 YFSETQ. V was cut by 4 bases and J by 0 bases, with 14 bases left in between. The CDR3 has 16 amino acids. CDR3 DNA sequence: TGCGCCAGCAGCCTTCGGACAGACAGCTCCTACAATGAGCAGTTCTTC. The encoded protein is CASSLRTDSSYNEQFF.

CDR3 loop: CASSIITGGNYEQYF. The DNA of the CDR3 is TGTGCCAGTAGTATAATCACAGGGGGAAACTACGAGCAGTACTTC. The V call is TRBV19, the J call TRBJ2-7; 8 bases align to TRBD1. The junction had 6 bases not matched to a gene; V was cut back by 2 bases and J by 3 bases. The CDR3 is 15 amino acids. Germline loops: CDR1 LNHDA, CDR2 SQIVND (reference sequence).

This chain connects TRBV3-1 (or the pseudogene TRBV3-2) to TRBJ2-7, with D possibly being TRBD1 (5 bases). Between the trimmed V and J ends, which lost 1 base and 1 base, there was a span of 11 bases. The germline gives CDR1 LGHDT, CDR2 YNNKEL (reference sequence). The CDR3 covers 15 residues. The CDR3 bases are TGTGCCAGCAGCCAAGCTCACCAGGGTTCCTACGAGCAGTACTTC. Protein product: CASSQAHQGSYEQYF.

The rearrangement joins TRBV3-1 (or the pseudogene TRBV3-2) to TRBJ1-3, with TRBD1 as a possible D gene (5 bases). V dropped 6 bases and J dropped 0 bases, with 9 bases sitting between them. The CDR3 is made up of 14 amino acids. Germline CDR1 reads LGHDT; CDR2 reads YNNKEL (reference sequence). The CDR3 loop reads CASSRDSSGNTIYF. The CDR3 region has the DNA TGTGCCAGCAGTAGAGACAGCTCTGGAAACACCATATATTTT.

The J gene is TRBJ2-5, the V gene TRBV18; TRBD1 aligns across 10 bases. The junction had 3 bases not matched to a gene; V was cut back by 2 bases and J by 3 bases. The CDR3 sequence is 15 residues long. Germline lookup yields CDR1 KGHSH and CDR2 LQKENI. CDR3 nucleotides: TGTGCCAGCTCACCAGAGACAGGGGGCAAAGAGACCCAGTACTTC. It translates to CASSPETGGKETQYF.

The V call is TRBV27, the J call TRBJ2-7; tentative D call: TRBD2 (6 bases). Per germline, CDR1 MNHEY and CDR2 SMNVEV (reference sequence). With 5 bases removed from V and 3 bases from J, the gap between germline ends came to 14 bases. There are 14 residues in the CDR3. The chain's CDR3 is CASSPGLDYYEQYF. Here the CDR3 DNA reads TGTGCCAGCAGTCCGGGACTGGACTACTACGAGCAGTACTTC.

The rearrangement joins TRBV2 to TRBJ2-4; 12 bases line up with TRBD1. The germline V gene encodes CDR1 SNHLY and CDR2 FYNNEI. The CDR3 has 17 amino acids. After removal of 3 bases from V and 9 bases from J, the junction contained 12 bases not matched to a gene. CDR3 sequence (DNA): TGTGCCAGCAGTGAGGATCGCGGGACAGGGGGCTTAGGCATTCAGTACTTC. Translation gives CASSEDRGTGGLGIQYF. Using reference TRBV2 and TRBJ2-4 for the parts outside the CDR3, the full variable domain is EPEVTQTPSHQVTQMGQEVILRCVPISNHLYFYWYRQILGQKVEFLVSFYNNEISEKSEIFDDQFSVERPDGSNFTLKIRSTKLEDSAMYFCASSEDRGTGGLGIQYFGAGTRLSVL.

The chain has TRBV14 and TRBJ2-2; TRBD2 aligns across 8 bases. There are 19 residues in the CDR3. Germline trimming cut 0 bases from V and 6 bases from J; bases unmatched to any gene: 15. Germline-derived CDR1 and CDR2 are SGHDN and FVKESK. CDR3 DNA sequence: TGTGCCAGCAGCCAAGATAAAACTAGCGGCCCGAGCTGGCCCGGGGAGCTGTTTTTT. Its translation: CASSQDKTSGPSWPGELFF.

The chain has TRBV11-3 and TRBJ2-2; tentatively, D is TRBD2 (6 bases). CDR1 is SGHNT and CDR2 is YENEEA in the germline V gene. V lost 2 bases and J lost 4, with 11 bases in between. The CDR3 spans 15 residues. The CDR3 sequence: CASSLTGATTGELFF. DNA for the CDR3: TGTGCCAGCAGCTTAACGGGAGCGACCACCGGGGAGCTGTTTTTT.

This clone was counted only a few times. This chain links TRBV19 with TRBJ2-7, with a weak D call TRBD1 (5 bases). The ends were cut back, 7 bases at V and 5 bases at J, with 12 bases in the middle. The CDR3 length is 12 residues. Germline CDR1 and CDR2: LNHDA and SQIVND (reference sequence). The CDR3 coding sequence is TGTGCCAGTAAGCAGGGCTACAACGAGCAGTACTTC. This translates into CASKQGYNEQYF.

The V call is TRBV11-2, the J call TRBJ2-5, with D tentatively TRBD2 (6 bases). Trimming took off 3 bases at V and 4 bases at J, with 15 bases between the two ends. This CDR3 has 15 amino acids. Germline V gives CDR1 SGHAT, CDR2 FQNNGV. The CDR3 nucleotides are TGTGCCAGCAGCTTCGGTCCTAGCGTTGCAGAGACCCAGTACTTC. This codes for CASSFGPSVAETQYF.

The V call is TRBV6-1, the J call TRBJ1-3; 10 bases fit TRBD1. CDR3 length: 18 amino acids. The V segment lost 2 bases and the J segment 7 bases; nucleotides outside the gene matches: 14. Germline V gene lookup returns CDR1 MNHNS and CDR2 SASEGT. The CDR3 DNA reads TGTGCCAGCAGTGAATCTCGCACTCCCGACAGGGGGCGGAACACCATATATTTT. Its protein is CASSESRTPDRGRNTIYF.

The chain carries TRBV5-6 and TRBJ1-2; tentatively, D is TRBD1 (6 bases). V dropped 3 bases and J dropped 3 bases, with 15 bases sitting between them. Per germline, CDR1 SGHDT and CDR2 YYEEEE. The CDR3 contains 15 residues. CDR3 DNA sequence: TGTGCCAGCAGCTGGAGGACAGAGACCTACTATGGCTACACCTTC. It translates to CASSWRTETYYGYTF. The entire variable domain, with the rest obtained from reference TRBV5-6 and TRBJ1-2, is as follows: DAGVTQSPTHLIKTRGQQVTLRCSPKSGHDTVSWYQQALGQGPQFIFQYYEEEERQRGNFPDRFSGHQFPNYSSELNVNALLLGDSALYLCASSWRTETYYGYTFGSGTRLTVV.

The J gene is TRBJ1-5, the V gene TRBV24-1; 9 nucleotides match TRBD1. The CDR3 has 13 amino acids. Trimming at V came to 9 bases and at J to 6 bases, leaving 5 bases not matched to a gene. Germline V gene lookup returns CDR1 KGHDR and CDR2 SFDVKD. CDR3 protein: CATGTGSSQPQHF. The CDR3 DNA reads TGTGCCACCGGGACAGGGTCTTCTCAGCCCCAGCATTTT.

V is TRBV10-3 and J is TRBJ1-1; D not resolved. This CDR3 has 14 residues. CDR1 and CDR2 (germline): ENHRY, SYGVKD. Trimming removed 3 bases at V and 0 bases at J, with 8 bases between. The CDR3 coding sequence is TGTGCCATCAGTGACGAGGTCTTGAACACTGAAGCTTTCTTT. It translates to CAISDEVLNTEAFF.

This clone was detected only once. The rearrangement links TRBV28 to TRBJ2-3, with a weak D call TRBD2 (5 bases). The CDR3 extends over 9 amino acids. CDR1 MDHEN and CDR2 SYDVKM come from the germline V gene. V lost 10 bases to trimming and J lost 6 bases, with 5 bases between them. The CDR3 bases are TGTGCCACGGGGGATACGCAGTATTTT. It is translated as CATGDTQYF.

CDR3 DNA sequence: TGTGCCAGCAGCGTAAGGGGACTAGCGGGAGGGGCAGATACGCAGTATTTT. This translates into CASSVRGLAGGADTQYF. The chain joins TRBV9 to TRBJ2-3; 16 bases fit TRBD2. This CDR3 has 17 residues. With V trimmed by 1 base and J by 4 bases, 3 bases remained unmatched. The germline V gene has CDR1 SGDLS and CDR2 YYNGEE.

V is TRBV5-6 and J is TRBJ2-7; tentatively, D is TRBD2 (5 bases). The length of the CDR3 is 13 residues. Germline assignment: CDR1 SGHDT and CDR2 YYEEEE. Trimming left V 1 base short and J 1 base short, with 6 bases between. DNA of the CDR3: TGTGCCAGCAGCTTGCGAGGGTCCTACGAGCAGTACTTC. Translating it yields CASSLRGSYEQYF. Variable domain in full (rest from reference TRBV5-6 and TRBJ2-7): DAGVTQSPTHLIKTRGQQVTLRCSPKSGHDTVSWYQQALGQGPQFIFQYYEEEERQRGNFPDRFSGHQFPNYSSELNVNALLLGDSALYLCASSLRGSYEQYFGPGTRLTVT.

The genes are TRBV7-2 and TRBJ2-1, with TRBD2 matching over 9 bases. The junction had 11 bases not matched to a gene; V was cut back by 1 base and J by 10 bases. CDR1 is SGHTA, CDR2 FQGNSA, per germline. This CDR3 is built from 16 residues. The CDR3 sequence: CASSLGGGRAYGEQFF. DNA of the CDR3: TGTGCCAGCAGCTTAGGAGGCGGGAGGGCCTATGGAGAGCAGTTCTTC.